This T cell receptor beta chain stems from a study of blood T cell repertoires in COVID-19. TCRdb's table, derived via immunoSEQ multiplex PCR, lists solely in-frame clones and lacks some. The sample carries some 290,000 clones, roughly 93% recorded once. The V gene end was trimmed by 2 bases and the J gene end by 0 bases; junction bases not matched to a gene: 5. CDR1 KGHSH and CDR2 LQKENI come from the germline V gene. The CDR3 loop spans 18 amino acids. Sequencing input: PBMCs or T cells enriched from blood (not recorded which). The receptor was isolated from a woman aged 40 to 50 with acute COVID-19. The rearrangement links TRBV18 to TRBJ1-5; 12 nucleotides match TRBD1. The CDR3 sequence: CASSPGTGGGSSNQPQHF. The CDR3, as DNA: TGTGCCAGCTCACCAGGGACAGGGGGCGGCTCTAGCAATCAGCCCCAGCATTTT. Complete variable domain (other parts from reference TRBV18 and TRBJ1-5): NAGVMQNPRHLVRRRGQEARLRCSPMKGHSHVYWYRQLPEEGLKFMVYLQKENIIDESGMPKERFSAEFPKEGPSILRIQQVVRGDSAAYFCASSPGTGGGSSNQPQHFGDGTRLSIL.